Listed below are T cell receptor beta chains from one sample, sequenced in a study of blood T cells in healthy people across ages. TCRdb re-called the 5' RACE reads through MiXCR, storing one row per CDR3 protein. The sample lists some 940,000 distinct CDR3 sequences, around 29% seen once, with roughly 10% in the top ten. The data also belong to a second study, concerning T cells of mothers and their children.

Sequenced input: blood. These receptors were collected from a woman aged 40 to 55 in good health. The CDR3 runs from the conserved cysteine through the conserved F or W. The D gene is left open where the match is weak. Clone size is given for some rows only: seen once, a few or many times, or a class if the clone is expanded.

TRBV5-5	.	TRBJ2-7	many	TGTGCCAGCAGCTTGCGAGGGATCAGTTACGAGCAGTACTTC	CASSLRGISYEQYF
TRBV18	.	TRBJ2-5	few	TGTGCCAGCTCACCACCGACACGGGGAGCAGAGACCCAGTACTTC	CASSPPTRGAETQYF
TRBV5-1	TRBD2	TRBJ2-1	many	TGCGCCAGCAGCTTGGAGGTAGCGGGGTACAATGAGCAGTTCTTC	CASSLEVAGYNEQFF
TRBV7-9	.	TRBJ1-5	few	TGTGCCAGCAGCCTGAGCGGGACGGTTAGCAATCAGCCCCAGCATTTT	CASSLSGTVSNQPQHF
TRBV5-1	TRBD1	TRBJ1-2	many	TGCGCCAGCAGTGATACCGGGACAGGGACTCTTGGCTACACCTTC	CASSDTGTGTLGYTF
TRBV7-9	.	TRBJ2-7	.	TGTGCCAGCAGCCCGCGATCCGGGACACTCTCCTACGAGCAGTACTTC	CASSPRSGTLSYEQYF
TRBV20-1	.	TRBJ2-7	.	TGCAGTGCTAGAGGGGGGCGGCAGGACACCTACGAGCAGTACTTC	CSARGGRQDTYEQYF
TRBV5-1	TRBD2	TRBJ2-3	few	TGCGCCAGCAGCTCCTATACTAGCGGGGGCACAGATACGCAGTATTTT	CASSSYTSGGTDTQYF
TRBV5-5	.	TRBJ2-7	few	TGTGCCAGCAGCTTGGCACAGGCGGGCCGCGAGCAGTACTTC	CASSLAQAGREQYF
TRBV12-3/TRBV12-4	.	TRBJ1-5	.	TGTGCCAGCACCCTCACTTGGGCTCAGCCCCAGCATTTT	CASTLTWAQPQHF
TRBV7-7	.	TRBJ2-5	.	TGTGCTAGCAGCTTTCCCCCTGGGGGGTACGGAGAGCAGTACTTC	CASSFPPGGYGEQYF
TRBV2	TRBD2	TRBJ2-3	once	TGTGCCAGCACCAGAGGACTAGCGGGGGTGGGTACGCAGTATTTT	CASTRGLAGVGTQYF
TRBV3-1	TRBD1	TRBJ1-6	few	TGTGCCAGCAGCCAACTCTCAGGGGGGCAATCACCCCTCCACTTT	CASSQLSGGQSPLHF
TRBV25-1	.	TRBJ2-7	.	TGTGCCAGCAGTGAACAGGCAGGTACCTTCTACGAGCAGTACTTC	CASSEQAGTFYEQYF
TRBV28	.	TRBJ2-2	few	TGTGCCAGCAGTTCCCAGTCTAACGGGGAGCTGTTTTTT	CASSSQSNGELFF
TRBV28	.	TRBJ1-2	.	TGTGCCAGCAGTTCCGGGAAGCAAAACTATGGCTACACCTTC	CASSSGKQNYGYTF
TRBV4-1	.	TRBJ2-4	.	TGCGCCAGCAGCCAAGTCGGCGGGGCTCGCATTCAGTACTTC	CASSQVGGARIQYF
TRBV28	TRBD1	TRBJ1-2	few	TGTACCAGCAGTTTTGGAGGGACAGGGATATTCTATGGCTACACCTTC	CTSSFGGTGIFYGYTF
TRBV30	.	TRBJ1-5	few	TGTGCCTGGAGTGTTTCTCAAGGGGGTTTTCAGCCCCAGCATTTT	CAWSVSQGGFQPQHF
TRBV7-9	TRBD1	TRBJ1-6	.	TGTGCCAGCAGCTTACGACCCGCTCGACAGGGAGGGGGGCCCAATTCACCCCTCCACTTT	CASSLRPARQGGGPNSPLHF
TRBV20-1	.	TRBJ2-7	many	TGCAGTGCTAGGGCTACAGATAGCTCCTACGAGCAGTACTTC	CSARATDSSYEQYF
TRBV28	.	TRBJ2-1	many	TGTGCCAGCAACGGCGACTATGCGAGAGAGCAGTTCTTC	CASNGDYAREQFF
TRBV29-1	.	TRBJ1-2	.	TGCAGCGTTGAAGACAGGGGCTCGCTTGGCTGCACCTTC	CSVEDRGSLGCTF
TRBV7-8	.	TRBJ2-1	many	TGTGCCAGCAGCCTACGACAGACCTACAATGAGCAGTTCTTC	CASSLRQTYNEQFF
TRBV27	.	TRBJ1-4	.	TGTGCCAGCAGTCCAGGGGATGGTGGTGAAAAACTGTTTTTT	CASSPGDGGEKLFF
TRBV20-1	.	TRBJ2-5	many	TGCAGTGCTAGAGCTCAGACCCACCAAGAGACCCAGTACTTC	CSARAQTHQETQYF
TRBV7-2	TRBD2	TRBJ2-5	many	TGTGCCAGCAGCTTAGCACTAGCGGGGGGGCGGGAGACCCAGTACTTC	CASSLALAGGRETQYF
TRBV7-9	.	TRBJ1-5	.	TGTGCCAGCAGCTTAAATTCGGGGCCCCAGCATTTT	CASSLNSGPQHF
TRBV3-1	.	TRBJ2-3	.	TGTGCCAGCAGCCAAGTGAGAGGGGCAGATACGCAGTATTTT	CASSQVRGADTQYF
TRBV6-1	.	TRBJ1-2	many	TGTGCCAGCTGTGATCGGCCCGACAGCTATGGCTACACCTTC	CASCDRPDSYGYTF
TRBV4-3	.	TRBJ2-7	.	TGCGCCAGCAGCCAAGAGGCTAGTTTGTCCTACGAGCAGTACTTC	CASSQEASLSYEQYF
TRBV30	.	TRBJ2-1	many	TGTGCCTGGAGTGTAGGCAATGAGCAGTTCTTC	CAWSVGNEQFF
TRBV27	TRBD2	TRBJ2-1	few	TGTGCCGGCAGTATGGGACTAGCAAGGGAGCAGTTCTTC	CAGSMGLAREQFF
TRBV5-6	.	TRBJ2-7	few	TGTGCCCGCAGCTTTCTAACGGGCGAGCAGTACTTC	CARSFLTGEQYF
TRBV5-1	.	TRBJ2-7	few	TGCGCCAGCAGCTTGGCCGGGACCGTCTCCTACGAGCAGTACTTC	CASSLAGTVSYEQYF
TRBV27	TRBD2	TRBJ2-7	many	TGTGCCAGCAACCAACGGGGGGGCTCAATCCACGAGCAGTACTTC	CASNQRGGSIHEQYF
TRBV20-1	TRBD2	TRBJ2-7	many	TGCAGTGCTAGAGATGCAGGACTAGCCTACGAGCAGTACTTC	CSARDAGLAYEQYF
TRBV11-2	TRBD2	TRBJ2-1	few	TGTGCCAGCAGCTCGCGGACTAGCGGGGGGGCCACTTACAATGAGCAGTTCTTC	CASSSRTSGGATYNEQFF
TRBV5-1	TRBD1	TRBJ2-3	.	TGCGCCAGCAGCTTGGCTGGACAGGGGATAGATACGCAGTATTTT	CASSLAGQGIDTQYF
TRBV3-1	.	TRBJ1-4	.	TGTGCCAGCAGCCAAGAAGGGCGCAGTCTTAATGAAAAACTGTTTTTT	CASSQEGRSLNEKLFF
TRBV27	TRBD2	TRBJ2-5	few	TGTGCCAGCAGTTGGGGGGGATCTTCGAAGACCCAGTACTTC	CASSWGGSSKTQYF
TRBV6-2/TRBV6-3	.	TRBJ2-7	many	TGTGCCAGCAGTTACAAGGATCTCTCCTACGAGCAGTACTTC	CASSYKDLSYEQYF
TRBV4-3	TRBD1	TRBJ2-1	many	TGCGCCAGCGGCCGGGACAGGGATTCCCTGAGCTCCTACAATGAGCAGTTCTTC	CASGRDRDSLSSYNEQFF
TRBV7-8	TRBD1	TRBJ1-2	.	TGTGCCAGCAGCCAACGACAGGGTAGGGTAGGGTACTATGGCTACACCTTC	CASSQRQGRVGYYGYTF
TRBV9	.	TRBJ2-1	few	TGTGCCAGCAGCGTAGATAGGAGGTCCTACAATGAGCAGTTCTTC	CASSVDRRSYNEQFF
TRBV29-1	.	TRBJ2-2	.	TGCAGCGTTTTGGTCCTTGGAGGCACCGGGGAGCTGTTTTTT	CSVLVLGGTGELFF
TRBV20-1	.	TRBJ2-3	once	TGCAGTGCTAGAGTAGGTTTCGGGGTCACAGATACGCAGTATTTT	CSARVGFGVTDTQYF
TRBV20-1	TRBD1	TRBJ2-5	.	TGCAGTGCTAGGGATCCTTGGAATGACAGGGGTCTCAAAGAGACCCAGTACTTC	CSARDPWNDRGLKETQYF